The T cell receptor beta chain described here comes from a study of T cell responses to AZD1222 COVID-19 vaccine. Study observations and caveats: An increase in Spike-specific TCR breadth and depth was observed after two AZD1222 doses. White British people made up most donors, females outnumbered males, and clonal diversity was possibly underestimated. Only five or six individuals given AZD1222 were seropositive at baseline. The study sampled repertoires only after the peak T cell response.

As concerns this clone: The antigen is undetermined.

Unmatched junction bases numbered 6, after V lost 1 base and J lost 5 bases. Germline lookup yields CDR1 SGHAT and CDR2 FQNNGV. This CDR3 comprises 16 residues. Profiling relied on immunoSEQ multiplex PCR, and the TCRdb table lists in-frame clones only, not all of them. The table has 95,000 to 150,000 clones, 90% seen once. This receptor was identified in an adult in good health. The chain uses TRBV11-2 and TRBJ2-3, with TRBD2 identical over 10 bases. Sequenced here: peripheral blood, sampled on day 0 of MenACWY control vaccination. CDR3 DNA: TGTGCCAGCAGCTTAGGTTCTAGCGGGGGTGGAGATACGCAGTATTTT. As protein: CASSLGSSGGGDTQYF.